Below are 4 T cell receptor beta chains sequenced from a single sample in a study of molecular identifiers for immune sequencing clone quantification. A single record per CDR3 protein comes from TCRdb applying MiXCR to the PCR reads. The repertoire holds about 40,000 distinct CDR3 sequences, roughly 24% seen once, with about 1% in the top ten. Input material: naive CD8+ T cells from blood, with Jurkat cell RNA spiked in. Subset defined: FACS-sorted CD8+CD4-CCR7+CD45RA+ naive T cells. All receptors derive from a human donor in good health. Some libraries in this study had Jurkat cell RNA spiked in.

This clonotype was detected ten times or more. The chain links TRBV29-1 to TRBJ2-4; 16 bases fit TRBD2. Looked up from germline, CDR1 is SQVTM and CDR2 is ANQGSEA. The CDR3 sequence is 16 residues long. With V trimmed by 6 bases and J by 5 bases, 7 bases remained unmatched. For the CDR3, the DNA is TGCAGCGTAGAGGGACTAGCGGGAGGGCGGGAAAACATTCAGTACTTC. Translation: CSVEGLAGGRENIQYF.

This clonotype was counted many times. V is TRBV7-9 and J is TRBJ2-7; D gene ambiguous. Germline CDR1 and CDR2: SEHNR and FQNEAQ (reference sequence). There are 13 residues in the CDR3. V was pared by 3 bases and J by 0 bases, with 6 bases between. The CDR3 DNA is TGTGCCAGCAGCTTGGAGAACTCCTACGAGCAGTACTTC. Its translation is CASSLENSYEQYF.

This clonotype was counted a few times. The chain uses TRBV27 and TRBJ1-1; no clear D gene. V lost 6 bases, J lost 6 bases, and 17 bases lay in between. CDR3 length equals 14 residues. Germline lookup yields CDR1 MNHEY and CDR2 SMNVEV (reference sequence). This CDR3 reads CASRLLRESAEAFF. The DNA for the CDR3 is TGTGCCAGCAGACTCCTTAGGGAGTCGGCTGAAGCTTTCTTT.

In its sample, this clonotype ranks as medium-sized. V and J are TRBV29-1 and TRBJ2-1; 10 bases agree with TRBD2. There are 14 residues in the CDR3. J was trimmed by 9 bases and V by 6 bases; bases with no gene match: 11. CDR1 and CDR2 from the germline V gene are SQVTM and ANQGSEA. The CDR3 spells CSVRPSGSLGEQFF. DNA of the CDR3: TGCAGCGTGCGCCCTAGCGGGAGTCTGGGTGAGCAGTTCTTC.